Reported below is one T cell receptor beta chain. Per the germline V gene, CDR1 is SGHDN and CDR2 is FVKESK. CDR3 size: 12 residues. The V end lost 5 bases, the J end lost 5 bases, and 10 bases lay between the germline ends. The entry originates in a study of CD8+ T cells in alopecia areata. It was cDNA, reverse transcribed from extracted RNA, that served as the sequencing template. Assay used: immunoSEQ multiplex PCR; TCRdb lists only in-frame clones, some missing. The data show tens of thousands of clones, roughly half seen once. This chain uses TRBV14 with TRBJ2-7; no reliable D call. The TCR originated in a human donor with alopecia areata. Input material: NKG2D-high CD8+ T cells sorted from blood. For the CDR3, the DNA is TGTGCCAGCAGCTCCTCCCCAAACGAGCAGTACTTC. Protein: CASSSSPNEQYF. Drawing the rest from reference TRBV14 and TRBJ2-7, the complete variable domain is EAGVTQFPSHSVIEKGQTVTLRCDPISGHDNLYWYRRVMGKEIKFLLHFVKESKQDESGMPNNRFLAERTGGTYSTLKVQPAELEDSGVYFCASSSSPNEQYFGPGTRLTVT.